This T cell receptor beta chain was profiled in a study of blood T cell repertoires in COVID-19. Study background: The United States, Italy and Spain were the sources of the acute and convalescent COVID-19 samples.

Trimming took 0 bases from V and 0 from J, leaving 9 bases between them. CDR1 and CDR2 from the germline V gene are KGHDR and SFDVKD. This CDR3 contains 16 residues. How the authors handled the data: Reference gene primer amplification in the assay estimated nucleated cell counts. Assay used: immunoSEQ multiplex PCR; TCRdb lists only in-frame clones, some missing. For V, J and clone size, that table is used; D and trimming come from the DNA. The table has under 250,000 clones, around nine tenths seen once. Seattle participants joined during active infection and were tracked over time. Sequenced: peripheral blood. The sequence came from a man aged 60 to 69 with COVID-19, enrolled during active disease. The chain employs TRBV24-1 and TRBJ2-3, with D possibly being TRBD2 (5 bases). The CDR3 protein is CATSDLGGSSTDTQYF. The CDR3 bases are TGTGCCACCAGTGATTTGGGAGGCTCAAGCACAGATACGCAGTATTTT.